The 19 T cell receptor beta chains presented below share a single source sample, sequenced in a study of CD8+CD57+ T cells in acquired aplastic anemia. TCR beta VDJ combinations and CDR3 sequences were profiled from genomic DNA. Using its own MiXCR run on the reads, TCRdb lists one record per CDR3 protein. The sample consists of some 210,000 distinct CDR3 sequences, approximately 57% of them appearing once. The sample consisted of sorted CD4+, CD8+, or CD8+CD57+ T cells (not recorded which) from PBMCs. The source is a human donor in good health.

This chain joins TRBV29-1 and TRBJ1-2, with a possible D match to TRBD1 (6 bases). Germline CDR1 reads SQVTM; CDR2 reads ANQGSEA. The CDR3 is 11 amino acids. V gave up 7 bases and J gave up 7 bases, with 13 bases separating them. CDR3 in amino acids: CSGGGQLGYTF. The CDR3 DNA reads TGCAGCGGAGGGGGGCAGCTTGGCTACACCTTC. The variable domain in full, completed from reference TRBV29-1 and TRBJ1-2, reads SAVISQKPSRDICQRGTSLTIQCQVDSQVTMMFWYRQQPGQSLTLIATANQGSEATYESGFVIDKFPISRPNLTFSTLTVSNMSPEDSSIYLCSGGGQLGYTFGSGTRLTVV.

About this clonotype: The DNA is left out, because the CDR3 cannot be placed on it with certainty; the CDR3 is given as TCRdb lists it. This chain uses TRBV20-1 with TRBJ2-7; the D call of TRBD1 is as the table states it, not checked on the DNA. From germline, CDR1 is DFQATT and CDR2 SNEGSKA (reference sequence). The CDR3 adds up to 15 amino acids, both ends counted. The CDR3 spells CSARDFGPGGYEQYF.

The chain uses TRBV7-6 and TRBJ2-1; no definite D call. Germline loops: CDR1 SGHVS, CDR2 FNYEAQ. The CDR3 has 13 amino acids. V shed 5 bases and J shed 12 bases, with 17 bases lying between them. CDR3 in amino acids: CASSRALTDTQFF. The CDR3 DNA reads TGTGCCAGCAGCCGCGCGCTCACAGATACGCAGTTCTTC.

The J gene is TRBJ1-1, the V gene TRBV3-1, with D unclear. CDR1 and CDR2 from the germline V gene are LGHDT and YNNKEL (reference sequence). CDR3 length: 10 residues. The ends were cut back, 8 bases at V and 12 bases at J, with 13 bases in the middle. In nucleotides, the CDR3 is TGTGCCAGCCGGGTTCCCGAAACTTTCTTT. Residues: CASRVPETFF.

Ten or more counts support this clonotype. The chain employs TRBV27 and TRBJ2-7, with 9 bases that match TRBD1. The CDR3 contains 13 residues. The germline V gene has CDR1 MNHEY and CDR2 SMNVEV (reference sequence). The V gene end was trimmed by 6 bases and the J gene end by 12 bases; junction bases not matched to a gene: 12. As DNA, the CDR3 is TGTGCCAGCAGCTTGGACAGGGGTTGGGACCTGTACTTC. As protein: CASSLDRGWDLYF.

The chain employs TRBV2 and TRBJ1-6; perhaps TRBD1 as D (5 bases). This CDR3 is built from 15 residues. The germline CDR1 and CDR2 sequences are SNHLY and FYNNEI. V lost 6 bases, J lost 4 bases, and 13 bases lay in between. The CDR3 reads CASSPWTFYNSPLHF. The CDR3 nucleotides read TGTGCCAGCAGCCCTTGGACATTTTATAATTCACCCCTCCACTTT.

This clonotype was picked up one time. In nucleotides, the CDR3 is TGTGCCAGTTCCCCGGGGCTCGGAGCCGGGAACACCGGGGAGCTGTTTTTT. Protein sequence: CASSPGLGAGNTGELFF. The gene calls are TRBV19 and TRBJ2-2; TRBD1 or TRBD2 may be the D gene (5 bases each). The CDR3 is 17 residues long. V lost 8 bases, J lost 1 base, and 20 bases lay in between. The germline gives CDR1 LNHDA, CDR2 SQIVND (reference sequence). Complete variable domain (other parts from reference TRBV19 and TRBJ2-2): DGGITQSPKYLFRKEGQNVTLSCEQNLNHDAMYWYRQDPGQGLRLIYYSQIVNDFQKGDIAEGYSVSREKKESFPLTVTSAQKNPTAFYLCASSPGLGAGNTGELFFGEGSRLTVL.

V gene TRBV9 combines with J gene TRBJ2-2; TRBD2 is a possible D gene (5 bases). The CDR3 consists of 12 residues. V was pared by 0 bases and J by 8 bases, with 5 bases between. Germline V lookup: CDR1 SGDLS, CDR2 YYNGEE. The CDR3 spells CASSVAGGELFF. CDR3 DNA sequence: TGTGCCAGCAGCGTAGCGGGGGGGGAGCTGTTTTTT.

V is TRBV12-3 or TRBV12-4 and J is TRBJ1-5, with a tentative D call TRBD1 (5 bases). There are 13 residues in the CDR3. The V end was cut by 5 bases, the J end by 8 bases, with 13 bases between. CDR3 DNA: TGTGCCAGCAGTCCCCGAGGGGAGAAGCCCCAGCATTTT. Protein sequence: CASSPRGEKPQHF.

The chain carries TRBV5-5 and TRBJ2-7; no clear D. The CDR3 spans 15 residues. Looked up from germline, CDR1 is SGHKS and CDR2 is YYEKEE (reference sequence). Trimming removed 2 bases from V and 6 bases from J, with 18 bases in between. The CDR3 region is CASSFQRTGAPEQYF. In nucleotides, the CDR3 is TGTGCCAGCAGCTTCCAGAGGACGGGTGCTCCCGAGCAGTACTTC.

This clonotype turned up a few times. The chain uses TRBV24-1 and TRBJ2-3, with 15 positions matching TRBD2. Germline lookup yields CDR1 KGHDR and CDR2 SFDVKD. The V segment lost 3 bases and the J segment 13 bases; nucleotides outside the gene matches: 4. The CDR3 spans 14 residues. DNA of the CDR3: TGTGCCACCAGTGATGGACTAGCGGGGGGGCCTAAGTATTTT. Its translation: CATSDGLAGGPKYF.

The DNA for the CDR3 is TGCGCCAGCAGCTTAGCCGGGGCGTACCAAGAGACCCAGTACTTC. It encodes CASSLAGAYQETQYF. V is TRBV5-1 and J is TRBJ2-5; D might be TRBD1 or TRBD2, each matching 5 bases. This CDR3 is built from 15 residues. Germline V gene sequence: CDR1 SGHRS, CDR2 YFSETQ. V was pared by 2 bases and J by 0 bases, with 11 bases between.

In its sample, this clonotype was seen a few times. This CDR3 reads CASSLPAANEQYF. The CDR3, as DNA: TGTGCCAGCAGCTTACCGGCCGCAAACGAGCAGTACTTC. The chain employs TRBV7-2 and TRBJ2-7; D remains ambiguous. Germline CDR1 reads SGHTA; CDR2 reads FQGNSA. V lost 2 bases and J lost 5, with 10 bases in between. The CDR3 runs 13 residues.

This chain uses TRBV5-1 with TRBJ2-1, with TRBD2 matching over 9 bases. The CDR3 runs to 15 residues. J was trimmed by 5 bases and V by 2 bases; bases with no gene match: 5. Germline V gene sequence: CDR1 SGHRS, CDR2 YFSETQ. This CDR3 reads CASSLGAGGDNEQFF. The CDR3 bases are TGCGCCAGCAGCTTAGGAGCGGGAGGCGACAATGAGCAGTTCTTC.

This rearrangement joins TRBV7-9 to TRBJ2-7, with a tentative D call TRBD1 (5 bases). The CDR3 length is 13 residues. Looked up from germline, CDR1 is SEHNR and CDR2 is FQNEAQ (reference sequence). V gave up 0 bases and J gave up 4 bases, with 7 bases separating them. The CDR3 region has the DNA TGTGCCAGCAGCTTAGCCCAGGGATACGAGCAGTACTTC. This sequence encodes CASSLAQGYEQYF.

Here the CDR3 reads CASSITASESDTQYF. For the CDR3, the DNA is TGTGCCAGTAGTATAACAGCTAGTGAGTCGGATACGCAGTATTTT. V gene TRBV19 combines with J gene TRBJ2-3; D is unresolved. Germline CDR1 and CDR2: LNHDA and SQIVND (reference sequence). The CDR3 is made up of 15 amino acids. Trimming removed 2 bases from V and 6 bases from J, with 15 bases in between.

On this clonotype itself: A much larger clone differs by one base, so this may be a read error. The rearrangement joins TRBV7-2 to TRBJ1-5; D is perhaps TRBD1 (5 bases). Trimming left V 5 bases short and J 1 base short, with 24 bases between. Germline V gene data show CDR1 as SGHTA and CDR2 as FQGNSA. The CDR3 is made up of 19 amino acids. The CDR3 DNA reads TGTGCCAGCAGCCCTGGGGCAGACTCTCCCACCATCAGCAATCAGCCCCAGCATTTT. Protein product: CASSPGADSPTISNQPQHF.

The chain carries TRBV7-8 and TRBJ2-7; maybe TRBD2 (6 bases). V was trimmed by 0 bases and J by 0 bases, leaving 9 bases between them. Germline CDR1 SGHVS, CDR2 FQNEAQ. The CDR3 covers 15 residues. As DNA, the CDR3 is TGTGCCAGCAGCTTAGCGGGAGGATTCTCCTACGAGCAGTACTTC. As protein: CASSLAGGFSYEQYF.

This clonotype was counted between two and nine times. The chain employs TRBV7-8 and TRBJ2-1; 9 bases agree with TRBD2. With 7 bases clipped from V and 5 bases from J, the junction kept 12 bases outside the gene matches. Looked up from germline, CDR1 is SGHVS and CDR2 is FQNEAQ. CDR3 length: 16 amino acids. The CDR3 loop reads CASTPEAGGSDNEQFF. The DNA for the CDR3 is TGTGCCAGCACCCCAGAGGCGGGAGGGTCCGACAATGAGCAGTTCTTC. Full variable domain (missing parts from reference TRBV7-8 and TRBJ2-1): GAGVSQSPRYKVAKRGQDVALRCDPISGHVSLFWYQQALGQGPEFLTYFQNEAQLDKSGLPSDRFFAERPEGSVSTLKIQRTQQEDSAVYLCASTPEAGGSDNEQFFGPGTRLTVL.